This TCR beta chain appears in the sequencing data of a study of blood T cells in healthy people across ages. A second 7 to 11 cycle PCR used barcoded and J-beta primers. TCRdb redid the calling of the 5' RACE reads with MiXCR, one entry per CDR3 protein. The sample consists of nearly 800,000 distinct CDR3 sequences, more than 55% of them appearing once. Germline CDR1 reads MDHEN; CDR2 reads SYDVKM. Trimming removed 5 bases at V and 1 base at J, with 8 bases between. This CDR3 has 13 residues. Every sample yielded at least 6.5 million isolated PBMCs. This clonotype was counted between two and nine times.

The receptor was isolated from a man aged 35 to 55 in good health. The rearrangement uses TRBV28 and TRBJ2-5; D remains unclear. Sequencing was performed on blood. The CDR3 DNA sequence: TGTGCCAGCAGTGGTGGATTCCAAGAGACCCAGTACTTC. As protein: CASSGGFQETQYF.